These 8 T cell receptor beta chains were sequenced from one sample in a study of blood T cell repertoires in COVID-19. Sequencing was performed with immunoSEQ multiplex PCR; in TCRdb, only in-frame clones are kept and a portion is missing. The sample yields some 240,000 clones, 75% to 90% seen once. The specimen sequenced was peripheral blood. Source of these receptors: a man aged 60 to 69 who had recovered from COVID-19.

This clone was seen a few times. The genes are TRBV29-1 and TRBJ2-7, with 11 bases matching TRBD1. In germline, CDR1 is SQVTM, CDR2 ANQGSEA. The length of the CDR3 is 16 residues. The trim removed 4 bases at V and 4 bases at J, leaving 12 bases unmatched. Here the CDR3 reads CSVVRRGTGGRYEQYV. Written as DNA, the CDR3 is TGCAGCGTTGTAAGGCGGGGGACAGGGGGAAGATACGAGCAGTACGTC.

This chain links TRBV2 with TRBJ1-1; unclear D gene. Trimming shortened V by 7 bases and J by 1 base, and 10 bases separated the two germline ends. CDR1 is SNHLY, CDR2 FYNNEI, per germline. The CDR3 totals 13 residues. CDR3 in amino acids: CASTERGNTEAFF. The DNA for the CDR3 is TGTGCCAGCACCGAGCGAGGGAACACTGAAGCTTTCTTT.

The sample holds one count of this clone. The genes are TRBV28 and TRBJ2-1; the match to TRBD1 covers 7 bases. The CDR3 spans 15 residues. V shed 1 base and J 4 bases; nucleotides not matched to a gene: 4. Germline CDR1 reads MDHEN; CDR2 reads SYDVKM. The CDR3 DNA reads TGTGCCAGCAGTTTATATAGGGACAGTTACAATGAGCAGTTCTTC. Residues: CASSLYRDSYNEQFF.

The genes are TRBV3-1 (or the pseudogene TRBV3-2) and TRBJ1-2, with a possible D match to TRBD1 (5 bases). The CDR3 covers 19 residues. V lost 0 bases and J lost 0, with 20 bases in between. Germline values: CDR1 LGHDT, CDR2 YNNKEL (reference sequence). The CDR3 here is CASSQELIVSTVTNYGYTF. For the CDR3, the DNA is TGTGCCAGCAGCCAAGAGCTTATAGTGTCGACAGTTACTAACTATGGCTACACCTTC.

The chain has TRBV7-9 and TRBJ1-2; the match to TRBD1 covers 7 bases. The CDR3 is 13 amino acids. From germline, CDR1 is SEHNR and CDR2 FQNEAQ (reference sequence). V dropped 11 bases and J dropped 2; count of bases not matched to a gene: 8. CDR3 DNA sequence: TGTGCCGGACAGGTGTTCGGGAACTATGGCTACACCTTC. Protein: CAGQVFGNYGYTF.

The chain combines TRBV3-1 (or the pseudogene TRBV3-2) with TRBJ1-4; TRBD1 is a possible D gene (6 bases). The length of the CDR3 is 12 residues. In germline, CDR1 is LGHDT, CDR2 YNNKEL (reference sequence). Deletions cut 8 bases from V and 5 bases from J, with 9 bases between. This CDR3 is CASGGGNEKLFF. In nucleotides, the CDR3 is TGTGCCAGCGGTGGGGGCAATGAAAAACTGTTTTTT.

This clone was observed at least ten times. The chain uses TRBV5-6 and TRBJ2-3, with 9 bases matching TRBD2. The CDR3 is 15 residues long. Trimming took 0 bases from V and 5 from J; bases not matched to a gene: 4. In germline, CDR1 is SGHDT, CDR2 YYEEEE. The chain's CDR3 is CASSLGGGAEDTQYF. The CDR3 DNA is TGTGCCAGCAGCTTGGGCGGGGGGGCGGAAGATACGCAGTATTTT.

The chain carries TRBV20-1 and TRBJ1-1, with D perhaps matching TRBD1 (5 bases). Germline CDR1 and CDR2: DFQATT and SNEGSKA (reference sequence). V was cut by 6 bases and J by 7 bases, with 9 bases left in between. The CDR3 is 10 residues long. CDR3: CSARQYEAFF. The CDR3 DNA reads as TGCAGTGCGAGACAGTATGAAGCTTTCTTT.